This T cell receptor (beta chain) was retrieved from a study of blood T cell repertoires in COVID-19. Across the whole study: PBMCs, B-cell-depleted T cells, or T cells provided the cDNA or gDNA that made up the material.

The V gene's germline CDR1 is KGHSH and CDR2 LQKENI. V trimming: 1 base; J trimming: 2 bases; junction bases outside the gene matches: 6. The CDR3 has 17 amino acids. In the authors' workflow: Quantification of nucleated cells was approximated via reference gene primer amplification. Assay: immunoSEQ multiplex PCR; the TCRdb copy retains only in-frame clones and omits some. That table is the source of V, J and clone size, and D and trimming were worked out from the DNA. Of a few hundred thousand clones in the sample, around 86% are singletons; the top ten hold about 1.6%. Source material: peripheral blood. This chain uses TRBV18 with TRBJ2-5, with 11 positions matching TRBD2. The receptor was derived from a woman between 50 and 59 years old with acute or convalescent COVID-19. The CDR3 sequence: CASSPQLAGVGQETQYF. DNA of the CDR3: TGTGCCAGCTCACCACAACTAGCGGGAGTGGGTCAAGAGACCCAGTACTTC.